In this sample, the clone carrying this TCR beta chain turned up a few times. From RNA transcripts, TCR beta CDR3 regions were amplified. Primed by the HTBI set, a first-round RT-PCR was run on the TCR CDR3. MiXCR, run by TCRdb on the multiplex PCR reads, gives a single entry per CDR3 protein. The sample carries 400,000 to 500,000 distinct CDR3 sequences, over 13% recorded once. This sample is drawn from a study of T cells in Graves' hyperthyroidism and ophthalmopathy. Hyperthyroidism of Graves' type that showed no ophthalmopathy progression within 18 months was stable. The sequence was obtained from a woman in her late teens or twenties with Graves' hyperthyroidism. The sequencing sample was made of blood.

The CDR3 sequence is CSVELTSGRNEQFF. Written as DNA, the CDR3 is TGCAGCGTTGAATTGACTAGCGGGAGGAATGAGCAGTTCTTC. The chain couples TRBV29-1 to TRBJ2-1, with TRBD2 matching over 13 bases. The length of the CDR3 is 14 residues. The germline V gene has CDR1 SQVTM and CDR2 ANQGSEA. V trimming: 2 bases; J trimming: 7 bases; junction bases outside the gene matches: 2.